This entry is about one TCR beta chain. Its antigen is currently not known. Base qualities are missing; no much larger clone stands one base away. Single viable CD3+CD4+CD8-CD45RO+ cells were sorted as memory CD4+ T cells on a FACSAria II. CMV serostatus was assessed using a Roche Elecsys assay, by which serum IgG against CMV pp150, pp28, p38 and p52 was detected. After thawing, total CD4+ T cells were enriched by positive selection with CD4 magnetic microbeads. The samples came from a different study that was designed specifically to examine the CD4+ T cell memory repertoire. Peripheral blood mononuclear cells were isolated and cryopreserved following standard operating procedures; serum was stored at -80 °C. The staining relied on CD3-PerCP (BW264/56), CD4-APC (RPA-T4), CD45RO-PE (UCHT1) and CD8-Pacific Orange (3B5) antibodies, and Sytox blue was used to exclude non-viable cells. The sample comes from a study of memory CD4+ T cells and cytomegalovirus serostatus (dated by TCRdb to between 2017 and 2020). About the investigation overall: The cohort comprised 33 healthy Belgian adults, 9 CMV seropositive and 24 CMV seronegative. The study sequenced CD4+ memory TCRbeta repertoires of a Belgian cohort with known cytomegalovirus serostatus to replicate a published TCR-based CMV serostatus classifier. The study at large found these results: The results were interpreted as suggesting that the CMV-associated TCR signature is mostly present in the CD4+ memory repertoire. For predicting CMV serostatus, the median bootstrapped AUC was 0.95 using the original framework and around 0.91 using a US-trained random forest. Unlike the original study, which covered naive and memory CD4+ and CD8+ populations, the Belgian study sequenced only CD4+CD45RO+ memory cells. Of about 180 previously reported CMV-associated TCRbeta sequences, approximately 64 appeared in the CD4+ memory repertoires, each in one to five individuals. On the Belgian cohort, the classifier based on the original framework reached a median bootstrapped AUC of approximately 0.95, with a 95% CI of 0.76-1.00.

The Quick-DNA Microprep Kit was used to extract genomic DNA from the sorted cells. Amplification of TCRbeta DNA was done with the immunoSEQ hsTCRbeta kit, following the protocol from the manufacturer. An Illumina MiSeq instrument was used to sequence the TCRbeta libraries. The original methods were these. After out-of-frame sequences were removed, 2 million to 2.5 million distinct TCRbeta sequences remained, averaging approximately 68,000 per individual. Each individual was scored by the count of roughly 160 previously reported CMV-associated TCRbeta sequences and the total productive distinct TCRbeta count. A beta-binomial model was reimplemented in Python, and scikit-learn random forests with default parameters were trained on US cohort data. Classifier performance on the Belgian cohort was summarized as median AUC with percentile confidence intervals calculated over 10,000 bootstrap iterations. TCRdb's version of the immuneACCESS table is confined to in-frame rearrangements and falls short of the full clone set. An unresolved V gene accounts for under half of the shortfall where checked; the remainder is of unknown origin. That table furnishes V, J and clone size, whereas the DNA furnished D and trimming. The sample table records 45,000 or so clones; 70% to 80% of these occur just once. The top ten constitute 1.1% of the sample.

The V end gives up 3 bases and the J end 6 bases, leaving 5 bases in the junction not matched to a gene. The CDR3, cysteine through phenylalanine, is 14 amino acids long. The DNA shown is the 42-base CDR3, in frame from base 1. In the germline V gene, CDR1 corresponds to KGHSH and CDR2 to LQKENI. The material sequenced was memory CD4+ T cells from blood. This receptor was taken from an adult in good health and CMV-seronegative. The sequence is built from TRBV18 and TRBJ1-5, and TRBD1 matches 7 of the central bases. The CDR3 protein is CASSPTGNRQPQHF. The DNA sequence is TGTGCCAGCTCACCGACAGGGAATCGTCAGCCCCAGCATTTT.